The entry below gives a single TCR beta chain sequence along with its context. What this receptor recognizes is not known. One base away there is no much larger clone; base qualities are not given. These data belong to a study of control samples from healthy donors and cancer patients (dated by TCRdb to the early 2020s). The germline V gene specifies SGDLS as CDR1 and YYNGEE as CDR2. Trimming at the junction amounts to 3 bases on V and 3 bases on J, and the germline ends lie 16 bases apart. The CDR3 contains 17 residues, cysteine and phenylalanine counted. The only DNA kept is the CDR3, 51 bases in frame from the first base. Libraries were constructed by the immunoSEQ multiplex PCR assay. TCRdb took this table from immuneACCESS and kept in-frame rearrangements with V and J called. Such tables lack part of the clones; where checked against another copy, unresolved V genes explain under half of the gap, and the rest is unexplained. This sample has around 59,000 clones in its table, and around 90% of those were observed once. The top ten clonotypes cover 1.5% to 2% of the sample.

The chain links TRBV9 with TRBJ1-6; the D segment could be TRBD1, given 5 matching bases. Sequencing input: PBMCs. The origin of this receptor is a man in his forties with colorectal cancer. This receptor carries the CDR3 CASSAMAGVSYNSPLHF. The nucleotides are TGTGCCAGCAGCGCCATGGCGGGGGTGAGCTATAATTCACCCCTCCACTTT.